This T cell receptor beta chain derives from a study of blood T cells in healthy people across ages. Study-level information: Using template switching, researchers captured about one barcoded beta molecule for each two T cells.

Trimming stripped 2 bases from V and 5 bases from J, with 28 bases between. CDR3 size: 21 residues. CDR1 and CDR2 (germline): SGHAT, FQDESV (reference sequence). Caucasian, healthy and from Russia, the donors were aged between about 6 and 100. This clonotype was counted a few times. Together with a sample-barcoded 5' primer, a J-beta primer mix was included in a second PCR lasting about 7 to 11 cycles. From the 5' RACE reads, TCRdb called clonotypes with MiXCR, one entry per CDR3 protein. The sample lists around 500,000 distinct CDR3 sequences, over 25% occurring once. These same data were also listed under a study on T cells of mothers and their children. That report adds: Researchers put all of the extracted RNA into cDNA synthesis, using roughly 1.4 ug per 15 ul. Sample barcodes plus 2-4 random nucleotides came from the M1S primer.

The TCR comes from a boy aged 2 to 10 in good health. Sequencing was done on a sample of blood. The chain joins TRBV11-1 to TRBJ1-6, with a weak D call TRBD1 (5 bases). This CDR3 is CASSLSGAHVAGRQNNSPLHF. The CDR3 DNA reads TGTGCCAGCAGCTTATCGGGCGCCCATGTTGCAGGCCGACAGAATAATTCACCCCTCCACTTT.